This record concerns one T cell receptor (beta chain) sequence. This sample was included in a study of cytomegalovirus exposure and HLA in healthy donors. PCR amplification relied on 60 Vbeta primers (plus 13 Jbeta primers). TCRdb keeps only in-frame clones here, not all; method: immunoSEQ multiplex PCR. The sample shows more than 95,000 clones, around three quarters of them seen only once. The receptor was isolated from a woman aged 55-69 years in good health and CMV-seropositive. Sequenced sample: PBMCs.

The CDR3 loop reads CAISDPSGPNYEQYF. CDR3 nucleotides: TGTGCCATCAGTGACCCCTCAGGGCCAAACTACGAGCAGTACTTC. This chain connects TRBV10-3 to TRBJ2-7, with TRBD1 as a possible D gene (5 bases). V was pared by 3 bases and J by 3 bases, with 15 bases between. Looked up from germline, CDR1 is ENHRY and CDR2 is SYGVKD. This CDR3 spans 15 amino acids.